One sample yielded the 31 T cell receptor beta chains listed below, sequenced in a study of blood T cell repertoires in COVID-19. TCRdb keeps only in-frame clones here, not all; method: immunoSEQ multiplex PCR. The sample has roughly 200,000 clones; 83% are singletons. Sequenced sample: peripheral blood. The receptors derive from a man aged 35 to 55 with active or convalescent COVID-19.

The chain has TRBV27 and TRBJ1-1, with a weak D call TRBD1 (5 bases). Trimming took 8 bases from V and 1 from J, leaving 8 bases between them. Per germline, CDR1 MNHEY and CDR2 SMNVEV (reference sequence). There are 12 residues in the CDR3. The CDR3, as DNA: TGTGCCAGCCACGGACAGAACACTGAAGCTTTCTTT. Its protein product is CASHGQNTEAFF.

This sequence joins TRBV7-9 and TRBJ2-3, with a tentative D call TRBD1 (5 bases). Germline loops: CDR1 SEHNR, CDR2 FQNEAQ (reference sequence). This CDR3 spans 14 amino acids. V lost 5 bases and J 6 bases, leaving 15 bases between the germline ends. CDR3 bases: TGTGCCAGCAGCCCTCAGACAGTCACGGATACGCAGTATTTT. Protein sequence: CASSPQTVTDTQYF. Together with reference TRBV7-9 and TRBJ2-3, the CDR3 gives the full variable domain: DTGVSQNPRHKITKRGQNVTFRCDPISEHNRLYWYRQTLGQGPEFLTYFQNEAQLEKSRLLSDRFSAERPKGSFSTLEIQRTEQGDSAMYLCASSPQTVTDTQYFGPGTRLTVL.

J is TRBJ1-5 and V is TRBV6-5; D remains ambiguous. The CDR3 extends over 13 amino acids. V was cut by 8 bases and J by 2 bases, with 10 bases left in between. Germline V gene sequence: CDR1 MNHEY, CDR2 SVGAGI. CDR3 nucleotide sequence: TGTGCCAGCCGCCCAGTACGCAATCAGCCCCAGCATTTT. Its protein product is CASRPVRNQPQHF.

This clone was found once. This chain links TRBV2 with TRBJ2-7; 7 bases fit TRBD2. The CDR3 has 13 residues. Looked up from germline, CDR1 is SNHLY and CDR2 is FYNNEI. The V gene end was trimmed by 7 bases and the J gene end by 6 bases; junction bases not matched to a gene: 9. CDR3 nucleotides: TGTGCCAGCAATCCCACCACTAGCGCCGAGCAGTACTTC. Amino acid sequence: CASNPTTSAEQYF.

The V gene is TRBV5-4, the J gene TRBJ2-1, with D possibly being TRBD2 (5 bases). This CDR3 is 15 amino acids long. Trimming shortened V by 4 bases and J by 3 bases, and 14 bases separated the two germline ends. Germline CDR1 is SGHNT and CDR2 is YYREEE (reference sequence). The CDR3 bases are TGTGCCAGCAGCGAGGGAACACCCAGCTACAATGAGCAGTTCTTC. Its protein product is CASSEGTPSYNEQFF.

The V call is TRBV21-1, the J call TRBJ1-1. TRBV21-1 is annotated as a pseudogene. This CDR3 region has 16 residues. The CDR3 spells CASSKARGYDNTEAFF. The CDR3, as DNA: TGTGCCAGCAGCAAAGCGCGGGGGTACGACAACACTGAAGCTTTCTTT.

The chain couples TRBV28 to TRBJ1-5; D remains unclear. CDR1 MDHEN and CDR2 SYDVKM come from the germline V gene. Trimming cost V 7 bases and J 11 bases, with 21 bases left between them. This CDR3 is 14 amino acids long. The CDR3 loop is CASTLASVVGTQHF. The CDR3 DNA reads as TGTGCCAGCACCCTCGCGTCAGTGGTCGGGACCCAGCATTTT.

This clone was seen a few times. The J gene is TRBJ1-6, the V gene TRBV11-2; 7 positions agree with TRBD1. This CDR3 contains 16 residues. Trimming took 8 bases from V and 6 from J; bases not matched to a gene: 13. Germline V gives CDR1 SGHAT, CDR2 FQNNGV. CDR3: CASGLTSGTVNSPLHF. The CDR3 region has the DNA TGTGCCAGCGGATTAACCTCCGGGACAGTTAATTCACCCCTCCACTTT.

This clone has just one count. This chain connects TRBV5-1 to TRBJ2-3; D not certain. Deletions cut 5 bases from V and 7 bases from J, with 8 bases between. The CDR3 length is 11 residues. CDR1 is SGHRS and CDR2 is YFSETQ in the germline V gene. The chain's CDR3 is CASRNEYTQYF. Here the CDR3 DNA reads TGCGCCAGCAGGAATGAGTATACGCAGTATTTT.

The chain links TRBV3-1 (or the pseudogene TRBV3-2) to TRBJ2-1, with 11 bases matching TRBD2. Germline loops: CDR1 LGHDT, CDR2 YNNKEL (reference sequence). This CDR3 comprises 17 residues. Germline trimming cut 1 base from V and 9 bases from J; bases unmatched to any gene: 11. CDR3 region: CASSQVYSSGRATEQFF. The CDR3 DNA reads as TGTGCCAGCAGCCAAGTATATAGTAGCGGGAGGGCCACTGAGCAGTTCTTC.

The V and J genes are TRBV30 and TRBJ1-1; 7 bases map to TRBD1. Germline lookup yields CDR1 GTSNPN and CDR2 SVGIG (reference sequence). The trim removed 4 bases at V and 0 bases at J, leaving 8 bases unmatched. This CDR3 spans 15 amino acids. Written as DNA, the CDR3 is TGTGCCTGGACCCCCTGGACAGGTTTGAACACTGAAGCTTTCTTT. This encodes CAWTPWTGLNTEAFF.

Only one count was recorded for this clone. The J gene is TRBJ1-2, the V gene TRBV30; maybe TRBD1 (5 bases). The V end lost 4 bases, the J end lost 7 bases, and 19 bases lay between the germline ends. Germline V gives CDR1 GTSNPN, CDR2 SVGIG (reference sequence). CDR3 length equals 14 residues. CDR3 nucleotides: TGTGCCTGGACCCGAGGGAGGGGCTCCTTTGGCTACACCTTC. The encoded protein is CAWTRGRGSFGYTF.

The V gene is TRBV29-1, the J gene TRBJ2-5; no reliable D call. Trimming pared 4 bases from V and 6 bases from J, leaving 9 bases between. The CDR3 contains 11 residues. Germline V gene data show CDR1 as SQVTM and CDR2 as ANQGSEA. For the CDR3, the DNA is TGCAGCGTTGTGGGCACACAGACCCAGTACTTC. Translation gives CSVVGTQTQYF.

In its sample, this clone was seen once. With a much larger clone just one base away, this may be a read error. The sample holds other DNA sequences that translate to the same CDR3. CDR3 bases: TGTGCCAGCAGTTACTCTGAGGACAATCAGCCCCAGCATTTT. Amino acids: CASSYSEDNQPQHF. The chain carries TRBV6-6 and TRBJ1-5, with unresolved D. This CDR3 has 14 amino acids. With 0 bases removed from V and 3 bases from J, the gap between germline ends came to 6 bases. The germline V gene encodes CDR1 MNHNY and CDR2 SVGAGI (reference sequence).

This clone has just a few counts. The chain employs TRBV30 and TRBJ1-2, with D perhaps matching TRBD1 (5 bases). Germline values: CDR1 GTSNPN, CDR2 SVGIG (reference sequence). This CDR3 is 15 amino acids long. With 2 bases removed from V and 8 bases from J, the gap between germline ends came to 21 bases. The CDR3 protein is CAWSPTGGTVGGYTF. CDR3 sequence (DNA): TGTGCCTGGAGTCCCACTGGAGGGACGGTGGGAGGCTACACCTTC.

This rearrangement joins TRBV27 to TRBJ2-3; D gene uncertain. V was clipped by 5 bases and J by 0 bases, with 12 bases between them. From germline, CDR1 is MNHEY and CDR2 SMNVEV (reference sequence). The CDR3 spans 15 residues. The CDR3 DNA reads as TGTGCCAGCAGTCCGGTAGAGTTGAGCACAGATACGCAGTATTTT. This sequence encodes CASSPVELSTDTQYF.

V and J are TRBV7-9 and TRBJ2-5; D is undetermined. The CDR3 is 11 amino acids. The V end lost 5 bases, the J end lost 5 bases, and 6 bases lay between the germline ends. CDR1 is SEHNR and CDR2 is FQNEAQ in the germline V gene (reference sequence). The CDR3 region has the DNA TGTGCCAGCAGCGCTAAGGAGACCCAGTACTTC. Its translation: CASSAKETQYF.

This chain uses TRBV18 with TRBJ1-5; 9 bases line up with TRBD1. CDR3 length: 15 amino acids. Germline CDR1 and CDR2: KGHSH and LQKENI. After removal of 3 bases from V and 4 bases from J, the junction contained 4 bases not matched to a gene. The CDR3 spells CASSPGQGGNQPQHF. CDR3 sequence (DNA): TGTGCCAGCTCACCGGGACAGGGAGGGAATCAGCCCCAGCATTTT.

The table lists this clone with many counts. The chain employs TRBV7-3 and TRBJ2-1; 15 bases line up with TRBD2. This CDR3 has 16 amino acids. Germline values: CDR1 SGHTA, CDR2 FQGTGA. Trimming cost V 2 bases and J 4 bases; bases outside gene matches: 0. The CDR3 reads CASSLGTSGGYNEQFF. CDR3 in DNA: TGTGCCAGCAGCTTAGGGACTAGCGGGGGGTACAATGAGCAGTTCTTC.

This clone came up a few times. The CDR3 bases are TGCGCCAGCAGTCCTTCCTCGGCAGGCCTGGGCTACACCTTC. This translates into CASSPSSAGLGYTF. The gene calls are TRBV10-2 and TRBJ1-2, with D hard to call. The CDR3 loop spans 14 amino acids. The germline V gene encodes CDR1 WSHSY and CDR2 SAAADI. Trimming left V 5 bases short and J 8 bases short, with 18 bases between.

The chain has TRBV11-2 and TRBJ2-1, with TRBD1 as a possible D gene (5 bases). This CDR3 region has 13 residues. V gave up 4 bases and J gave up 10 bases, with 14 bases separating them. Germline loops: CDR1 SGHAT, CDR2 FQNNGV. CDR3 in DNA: TGTGCCAGCAGCTCACGAAGTCCAGGGGAGCAGTTCTTC. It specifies CASSSRSPGEQFF.

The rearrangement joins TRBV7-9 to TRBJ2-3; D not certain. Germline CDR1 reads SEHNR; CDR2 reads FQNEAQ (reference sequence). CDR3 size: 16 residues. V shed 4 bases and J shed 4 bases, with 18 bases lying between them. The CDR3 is CASSYAQARVPDTQYF. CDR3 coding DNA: TGTGCCAGCAGCTACGCCCAAGCGAGAGTCCCAGATACGCAGTATTTT.

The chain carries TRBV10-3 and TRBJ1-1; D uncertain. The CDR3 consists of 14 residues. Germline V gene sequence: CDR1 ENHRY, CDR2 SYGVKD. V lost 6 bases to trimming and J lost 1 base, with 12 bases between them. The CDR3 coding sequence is TGTGCCATCAGCGAGGGTCTCGGGAACACTGAAGCTTTCTTT. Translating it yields CAISEGLGNTEAFF.

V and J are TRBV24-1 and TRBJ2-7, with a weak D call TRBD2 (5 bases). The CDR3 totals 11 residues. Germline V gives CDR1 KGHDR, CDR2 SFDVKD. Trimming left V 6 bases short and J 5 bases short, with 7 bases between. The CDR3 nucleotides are TGTGCCACCAGTACCGGGGACGAGCAGTACTTC. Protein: CATSTGDEQYF.

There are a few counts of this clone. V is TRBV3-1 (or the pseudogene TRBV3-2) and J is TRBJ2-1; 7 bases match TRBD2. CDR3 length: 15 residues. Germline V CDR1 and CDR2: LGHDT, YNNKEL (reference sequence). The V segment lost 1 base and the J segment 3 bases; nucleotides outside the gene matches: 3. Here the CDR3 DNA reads TGTGCCAGCAGCCAAGGTCTAGCGGACTACAATGAGCAGTTCTTC. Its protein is CASSQGLADYNEQFF.

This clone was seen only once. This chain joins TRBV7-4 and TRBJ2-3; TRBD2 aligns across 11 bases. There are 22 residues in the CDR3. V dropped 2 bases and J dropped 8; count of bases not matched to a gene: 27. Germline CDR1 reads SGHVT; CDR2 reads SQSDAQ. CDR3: CASSLSPFSVQKTSGTCGTQYF. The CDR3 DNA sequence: TGTGCCAGCAGCTTATCCCCCTTTTCCGTACAGAAGACTAGCGGGACTTGCGGTACGCAGTATTTT. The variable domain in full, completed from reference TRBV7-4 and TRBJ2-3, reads GAGVSQSPRYKVAKRGRDVALRCDSISGHVTLYWYRQTLGQGSEVLTYSQSDAQRDKSGRPSGRFSAERPERSVSTLKIQRTEQGDSAVYLCASSLSPFSVQKTSGTCGTQYFGPGTRLTVL.

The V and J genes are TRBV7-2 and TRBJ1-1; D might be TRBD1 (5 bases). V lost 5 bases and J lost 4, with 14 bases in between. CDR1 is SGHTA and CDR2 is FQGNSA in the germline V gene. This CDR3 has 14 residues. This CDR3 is CASSPQGWGTEAFF. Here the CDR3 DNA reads TGTGCCAGCAGCCCCCAGGGTTGGGGCACTGAAGCTTTCTTT. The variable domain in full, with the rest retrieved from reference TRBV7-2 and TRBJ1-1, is GAGVSQSPSNKVTEKGKDVELRCDPISGHTALYWYRQSLGQGLEFLIYFQGNSAPDKSGLPSDRFSAERTGGSVSTLTIQRTQQEDSAVYLCASSPQGWGTEAFFGQGTRLTVV.

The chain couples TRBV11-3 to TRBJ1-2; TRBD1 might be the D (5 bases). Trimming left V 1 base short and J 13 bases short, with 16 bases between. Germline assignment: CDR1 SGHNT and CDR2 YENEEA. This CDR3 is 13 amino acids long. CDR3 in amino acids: CASSLATTDLSTF. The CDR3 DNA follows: TGTGCCAGCAGCTTAGCTACGACAGACCTCAGCACCTTC.

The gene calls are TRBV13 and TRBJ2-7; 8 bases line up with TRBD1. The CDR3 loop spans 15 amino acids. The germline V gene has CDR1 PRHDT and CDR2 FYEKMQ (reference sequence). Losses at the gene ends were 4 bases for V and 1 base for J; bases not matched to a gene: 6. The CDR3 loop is CASSSGTGRSYEQYF. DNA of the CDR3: TGTGCCAGCAGCTCCGGGACAGGTCGATCCTACGAGCAGTACTTC.

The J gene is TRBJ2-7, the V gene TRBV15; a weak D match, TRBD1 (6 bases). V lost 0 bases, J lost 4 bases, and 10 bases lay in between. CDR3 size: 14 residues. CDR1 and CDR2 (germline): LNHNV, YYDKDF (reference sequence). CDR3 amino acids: CATSREQGSYEQYF. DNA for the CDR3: TGTGCCACCAGCAGAGAGCAGGGGTCGTACGAGCAGTACTTC.

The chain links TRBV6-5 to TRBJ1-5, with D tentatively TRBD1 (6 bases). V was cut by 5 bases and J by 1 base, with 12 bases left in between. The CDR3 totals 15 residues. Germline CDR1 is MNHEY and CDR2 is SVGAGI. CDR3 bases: TGTGCCAGCAGTCCCAGGGGATTGAGCAATCAGCCCCAGCATTTT. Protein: CASSPRGLSNQPQHF.